This record covers a single T cell receptor beta chain. These data are taken from a study of blood T cell repertoires in COVID-19. The CDR3 is made up of 15 amino acids. Germline values: CDR1 MGHRA, CDR2 YSYEKL. Trimming removed 6 bases from V and 5 bases from J; junction bases left unmatched: 6. Generated by immunoSEQ multiplex PCR, the TCRdb table keeps only in-frame clones and is missing some. The sample records about 150,000 clones, around 80% being singletons. Specimen: PBMCs or T cells enriched from blood (not recorded which). The genes are TRBV4-1 and TRBJ1-4, with 10 nucleotides matching TRBD1. The source is a woman aged 45 to 65 who had recovered from COVID-19. CDR3 sequence: CASSSPGQGNEKLFF. In nucleotides, the CDR3 is TGCGCCAGCAGTTCACCGGGACAGGGGAATGAAAAACTGTTTTTT.